Each of the 3 T cell receptor beta chains below was sequenced from the same sample in a study of blood T cell repertoires in COVID-19. The repertoire was sequenced with immunoSEQ multiplex PCR; TCRdb's copy has only in-frame clones and lacks some. This table has fewer than 200,000 clones, roughly nine tenths appearing once. The specimen sequenced was peripheral blood. Receptor source: a man aged 70-80 years with active or convalescent COVID-19.

This clone was seen many times. The CDR3 spells CASSLGTGVDQPQHF. CDR3 sequence (DNA): TGTGCCAGCAGCTTAGGGACAGGGGTTGACCAGCCCCAGCATTTT. The chain employs TRBV7-8 and TRBJ1-5; 9 bases match TRBD1. The CDR3 extends over 15 amino acids. Germline V gene data show CDR1 as SGHVS and CDR2 as FQNEAQ. Trimming took 1 base from V and 7 from J; bases not matched to a gene: 5.

The chain links TRBV19 to TRBJ1-2; maybe TRBD1 (5 bases). The V end lost 5 bases, the J end lost 4 bases, and 11 bases lay between the germline ends. Looked up from germline, CDR1 is LNHDA and CDR2 is SQIVND (reference sequence). The CDR3 runs to 13 residues. CDR3 DNA sequence: TGTGCCAGTAGTGAGGACACGGGCTATGGCTACACCTTC. Residues: CASSEDTGYGYTF.

The chain joins TRBV7-6 to TRBJ1-2; maybe TRBD1 (6 bases). Trimming left V 5 bases short and J 5 bases short, with 15 bases between. CDR1 and CDR2 (germline): SGHVS, FNYEAQ. The CDR3 loop spans 14 amino acids. This CDR3 reads CASSRETGLYGYTF. The CDR3 bases are TGTGCCAGCAGCCGGGAAACAGGGTTATATGGCTACACCTTC.